Reported below is one T cell receptor beta chain. Its antigen remains unidentified. These data are taken from a study of T-cell reconstitution after alpha-beta-depleted transplantation in children. Overall study results and limits: When one year had passed after transplant, most T-cell counts and diversity came from newly produced T cells. Several hundred expanded graft clones reportedly gave rise to the alpha-beta T cells present about two months after transplant. Diversity of TCRbeta at day 60 was high in some patients, arising from surviving recipient T cells and thymic progenitors.

This CDR3 is built from 12 residues. V was shortened by 0 bases and J by 12 bases, with 10 bases between the two germline ends. The V gene's germline CDR1 is SGHRS and CDR2 YFSETQ. Using unique molecular identifiers, the investigators prepared the TCRbeta library. TCRdb itself ran the PCR reads through MiXCR, one entry per CDR3 protein. The data show approximately 150,000 distinct CDR3 sequences, with about 8.8% seen just once and less than 20% held by the top ten. The sequenced sample was PBMCs, mostly from graft donor cells, obtained 180 days after TCRalphabeta/CD19-depleted stem cell transplant. This TCR derives from a female patient between 2 and 15 years old who had a stem cell transplant for congenital amegakaryocytic thrombocytopenia, so the T cells may come from the graft donor. The rearrangement uses TRBV5-1 and TRBJ2-1; no firm D call. CDR3 residues: CASSLVGWGQFF. DNA for the CDR3: TGCGCCAGCAGCTTGGTGGGTTGGGGGCAGTTCTTC.